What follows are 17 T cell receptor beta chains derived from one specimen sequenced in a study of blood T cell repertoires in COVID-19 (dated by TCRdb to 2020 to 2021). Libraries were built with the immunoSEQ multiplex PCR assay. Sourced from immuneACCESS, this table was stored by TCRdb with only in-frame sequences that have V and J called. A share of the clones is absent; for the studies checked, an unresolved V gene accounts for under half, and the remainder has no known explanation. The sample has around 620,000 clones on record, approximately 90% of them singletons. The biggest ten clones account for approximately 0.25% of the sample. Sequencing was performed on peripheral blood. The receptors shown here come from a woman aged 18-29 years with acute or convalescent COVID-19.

The CDR3 sequence: CASSFPGLYGYTF. CDR3 sequence (DNA): TGTGCCAGCAGTTTCCCAGGGCTCTATGGCTACACCTTC. The chain has TRBV3-1 (or the pseudogene TRBV3-2) and TRBJ1-2; D perhaps matches TRBD1 (5 bases). CDR3 length: 13 amino acids. V was pared by 6 bases and J by 4 bases, with 12 bases between. Germline assignment: CDR1 LGHDT and CDR2 YNNKEL (reference sequence).

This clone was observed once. CDR3 protein: CATRDRLGNEQFF. CDR3 sequence (DNA): TGTGCCACCAGGGACAGGCTCGGGAATGAGCAGTTCTTC. The rearrangement uses TRBV24-1 and TRBJ2-1; 7 bases fit TRBD1. The CDR3 is 13 amino acids. Per the germline V gene, CDR1 is KGHDR and CDR2 is SFDVKD. V was pared by 7 bases and J by 7 bases, with 6 bases of the junction left unmatched.

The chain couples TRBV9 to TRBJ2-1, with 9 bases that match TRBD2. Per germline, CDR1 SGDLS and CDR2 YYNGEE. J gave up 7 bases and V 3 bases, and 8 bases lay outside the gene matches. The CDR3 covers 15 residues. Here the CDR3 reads CASSASSGVRNEQFF. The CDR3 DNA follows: TGTGCCAGCAGCGCCTCTAGCGGGGTGAGAAATGAGCAGTTCTTC.

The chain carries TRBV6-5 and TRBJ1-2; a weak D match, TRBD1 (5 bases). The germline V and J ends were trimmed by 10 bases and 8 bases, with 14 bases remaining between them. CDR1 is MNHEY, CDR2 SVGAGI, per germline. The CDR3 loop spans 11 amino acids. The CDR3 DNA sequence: TGTGCCACCGCCCGGGGGGAGGGCTACACCTTC. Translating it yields CATARGEGYTF.

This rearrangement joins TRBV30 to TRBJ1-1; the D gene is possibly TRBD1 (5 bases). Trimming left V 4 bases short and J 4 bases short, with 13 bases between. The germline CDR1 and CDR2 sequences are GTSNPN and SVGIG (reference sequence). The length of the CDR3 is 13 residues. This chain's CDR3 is CAWNRGEFTEAFF. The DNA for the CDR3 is TGTGCCTGGAATCGGGGGGAGTTCACTGAAGCTTTCTTT.

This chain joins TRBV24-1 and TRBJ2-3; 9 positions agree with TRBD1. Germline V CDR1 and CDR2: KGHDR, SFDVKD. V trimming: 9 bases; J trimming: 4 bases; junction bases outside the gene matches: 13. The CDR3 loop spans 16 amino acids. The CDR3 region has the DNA TGTGCCACCTCAATTAGAACCGGGACAGGGTCAGATACGCAGTATTTT. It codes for CATSIRTGTGSDTQYF.

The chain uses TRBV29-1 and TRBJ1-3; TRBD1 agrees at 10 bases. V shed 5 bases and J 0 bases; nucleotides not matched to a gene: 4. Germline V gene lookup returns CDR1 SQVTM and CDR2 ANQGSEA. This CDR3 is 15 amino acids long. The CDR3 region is CSVRTGGDSGNTIYF. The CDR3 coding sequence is TGCAGCGTTCGGACAGGGGGAGACTCTGGAAACACCATATATTTT.

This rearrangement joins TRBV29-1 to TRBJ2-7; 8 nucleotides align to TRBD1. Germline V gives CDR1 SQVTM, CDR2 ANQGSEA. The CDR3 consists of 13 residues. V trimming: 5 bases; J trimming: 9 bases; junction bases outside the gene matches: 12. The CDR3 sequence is CSVPGGRGAGQYF. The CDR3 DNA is TGCAGCGTTCCAGGGGGCAGGGGCGCGGGGCAGTACTTC.

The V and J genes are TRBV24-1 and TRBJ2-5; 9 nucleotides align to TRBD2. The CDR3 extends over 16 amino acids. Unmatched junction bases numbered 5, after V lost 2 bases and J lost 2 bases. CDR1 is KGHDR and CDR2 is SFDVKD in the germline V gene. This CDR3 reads CATSDSRGGLQETQYF. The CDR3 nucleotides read TGTGCCACCAGTGATTCGCGGGGGGGGCTTCAAGAGACCCAGTACTTC.

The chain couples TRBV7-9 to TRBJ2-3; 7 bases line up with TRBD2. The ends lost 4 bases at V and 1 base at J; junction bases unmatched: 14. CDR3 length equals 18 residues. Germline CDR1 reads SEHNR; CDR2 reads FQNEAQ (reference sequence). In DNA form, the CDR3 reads TGTGCCAGCAGCTCGACACGAGGGAGAAGCGGGGGCACAGATACGCAGTATTTT. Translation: CASSSTRGRSGGTDTQYF.

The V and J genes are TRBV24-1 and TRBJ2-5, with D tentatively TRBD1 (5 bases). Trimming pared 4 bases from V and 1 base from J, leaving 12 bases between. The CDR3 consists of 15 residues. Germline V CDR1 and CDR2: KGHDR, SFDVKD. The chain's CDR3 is CATSDSTAPQETQYF. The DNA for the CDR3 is TGTGCCACCAGTGACTCGACAGCGCCCCAAGAGACCCAGTACTTC.

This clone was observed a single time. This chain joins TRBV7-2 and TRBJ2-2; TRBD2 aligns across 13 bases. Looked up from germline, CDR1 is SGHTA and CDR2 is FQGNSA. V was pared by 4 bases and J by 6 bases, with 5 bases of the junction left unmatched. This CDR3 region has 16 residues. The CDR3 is CASSSGLAGEAGELFF. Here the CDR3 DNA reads TGTGCCAGCAGCTCTGGACTAGCGGGGGAGGCCGGGGAGCTGTTTTTT.

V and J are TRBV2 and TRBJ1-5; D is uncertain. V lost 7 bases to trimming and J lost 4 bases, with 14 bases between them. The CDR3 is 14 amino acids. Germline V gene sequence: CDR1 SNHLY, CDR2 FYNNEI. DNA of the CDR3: TGTGCCAGCAATCAGGCCGACCGAAATCAGCCCCAGCATTTT. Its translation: CASNQADRNQPQHF. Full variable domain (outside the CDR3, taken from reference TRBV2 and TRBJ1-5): EPEVTQTPSHQVTQMGQEVILRCVPISNHLYFYWYRQILGQKVEFLVSFYNNEISEKSEIFDDQFSVERPDGSNFTLKIRSTKLEDSAMYFCASNQADRNQPQHFGDGTRLSIL.

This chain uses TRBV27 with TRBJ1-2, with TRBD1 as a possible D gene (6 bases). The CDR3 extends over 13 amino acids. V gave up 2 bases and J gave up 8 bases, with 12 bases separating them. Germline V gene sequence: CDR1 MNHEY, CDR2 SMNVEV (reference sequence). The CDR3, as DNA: TGTGCCAGCAGTTTAACAGGGAAGGGAGGCTACACCTTC. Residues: CASSLTGKGGYTF.

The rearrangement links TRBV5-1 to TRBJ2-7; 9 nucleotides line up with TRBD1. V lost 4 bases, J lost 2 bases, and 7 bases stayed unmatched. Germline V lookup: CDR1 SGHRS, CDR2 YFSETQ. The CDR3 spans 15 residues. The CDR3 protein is CASSTDRGAAYEQYF. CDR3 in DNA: TGCGCCAGCAGCACCGACAGGGGGGCAGCCTACGAGCAGTACTTC.

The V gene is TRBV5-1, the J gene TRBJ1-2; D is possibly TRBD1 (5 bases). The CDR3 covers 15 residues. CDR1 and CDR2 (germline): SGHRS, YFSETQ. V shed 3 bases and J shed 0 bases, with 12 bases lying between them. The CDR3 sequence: CASSSTQGSNYGYTF. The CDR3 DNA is TGCGCCAGCAGCTCCACCCAGGGCTCTAACTATGGCTACACCTTC.

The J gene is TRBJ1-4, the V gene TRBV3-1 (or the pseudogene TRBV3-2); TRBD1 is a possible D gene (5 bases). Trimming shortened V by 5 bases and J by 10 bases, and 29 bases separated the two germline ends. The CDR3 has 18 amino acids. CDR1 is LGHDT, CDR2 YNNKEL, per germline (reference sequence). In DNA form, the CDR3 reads TGTGCCAGCAGCAAAGGACGGGGAACGACTGCGCTCGGGGGAAAACTGTTTTTT. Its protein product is CASSKGRGTTALGGKLFF.